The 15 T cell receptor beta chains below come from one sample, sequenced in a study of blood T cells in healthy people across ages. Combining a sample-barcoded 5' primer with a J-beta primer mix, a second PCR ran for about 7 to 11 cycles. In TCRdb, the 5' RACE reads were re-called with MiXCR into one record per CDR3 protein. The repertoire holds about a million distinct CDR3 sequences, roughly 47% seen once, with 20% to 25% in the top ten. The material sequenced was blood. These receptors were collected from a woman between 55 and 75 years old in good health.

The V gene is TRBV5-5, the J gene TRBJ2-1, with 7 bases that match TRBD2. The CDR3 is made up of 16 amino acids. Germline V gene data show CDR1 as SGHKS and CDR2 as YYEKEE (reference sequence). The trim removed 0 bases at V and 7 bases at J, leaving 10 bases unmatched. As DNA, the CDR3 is TGTGCCAGCAGCTTGGTCGCTAGCGGATTCAGAAATGAGCAGTTCTTC. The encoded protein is CASSLVASGFRNEQFF. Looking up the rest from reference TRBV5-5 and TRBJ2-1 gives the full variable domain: DAGVTQSPTHLIKTRGQQVTLRCSPISGHKSVSWYQQVLGQGPQFIFQYYEKEERGRGNFPDRFSARQFPNYSSELNVNALLLGDSALYLCASSLVASGFRNEQFFGPGTRLTVL.

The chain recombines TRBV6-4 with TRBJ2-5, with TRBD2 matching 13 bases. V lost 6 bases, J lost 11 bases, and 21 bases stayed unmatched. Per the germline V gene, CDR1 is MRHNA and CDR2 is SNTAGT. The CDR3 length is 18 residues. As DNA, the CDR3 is TGTGCCAGCAGCCCCGGGACTAGCGGGAAGGGGGCCTACAATGAGCAGTACTTC. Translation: CASSPGTSGKGAYNEQYF.

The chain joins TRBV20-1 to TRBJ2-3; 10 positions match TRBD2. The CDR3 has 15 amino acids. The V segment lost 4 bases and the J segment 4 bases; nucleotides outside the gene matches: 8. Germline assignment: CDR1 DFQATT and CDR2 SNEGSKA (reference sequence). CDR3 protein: CSANPSGSSADTQYF. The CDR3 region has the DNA TGCAGTGCTAACCCTAGCGGGAGTTCAGCAGATACGCAGTATTTT.

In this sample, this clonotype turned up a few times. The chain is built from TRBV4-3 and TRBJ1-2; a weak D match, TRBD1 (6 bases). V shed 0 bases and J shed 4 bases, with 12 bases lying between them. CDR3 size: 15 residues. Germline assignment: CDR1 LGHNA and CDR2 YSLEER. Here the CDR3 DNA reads TGCGCCAGCAGCCAAGATACAGGGTTTAGCTATGGCTACACCTTC. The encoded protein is CASSQDTGFSYGYTF.

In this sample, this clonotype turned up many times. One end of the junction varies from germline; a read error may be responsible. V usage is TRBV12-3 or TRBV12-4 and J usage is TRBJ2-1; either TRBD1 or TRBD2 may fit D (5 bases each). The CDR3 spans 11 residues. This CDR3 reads CASSLGDEQFF. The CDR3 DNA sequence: TGCGCCAGCAGCTTGGGGGATGAGCAGTTCTTC.

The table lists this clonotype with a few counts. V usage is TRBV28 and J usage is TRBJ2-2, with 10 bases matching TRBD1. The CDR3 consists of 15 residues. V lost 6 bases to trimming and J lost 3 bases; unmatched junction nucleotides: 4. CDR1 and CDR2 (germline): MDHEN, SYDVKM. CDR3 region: CASRTGTGDTGELFF. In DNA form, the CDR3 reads TGTGCCAGCAGGACCGGGACAGGGGACACCGGGGAGCTGTTTTTT.

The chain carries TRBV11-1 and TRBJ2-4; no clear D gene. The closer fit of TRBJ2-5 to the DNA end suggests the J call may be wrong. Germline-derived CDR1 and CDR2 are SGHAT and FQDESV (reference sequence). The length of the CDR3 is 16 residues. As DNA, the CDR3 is TGTGCCAGCAGCTTTAACATAAACTCCGGTCAAGAGACCCAGTACTTC. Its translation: CASSFNINSGQETQYF.

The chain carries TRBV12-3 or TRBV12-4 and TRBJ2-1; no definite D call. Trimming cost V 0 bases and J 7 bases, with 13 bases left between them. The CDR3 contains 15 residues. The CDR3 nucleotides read TGTGCCAGCAGTTTAGCTCGAAGACCGAAGAATGAGCAGTTCTTC. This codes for CASSLARRPKNEQFF.

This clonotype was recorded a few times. CDR3 DNA sequence: TGTGCCAGCAGTTACTCCCCCGGGACGCCGAACAATGAGCAGTTCTTC. Amino acids: CASSYSPGTPNNEQFF. This chain joins TRBV6-6 and TRBJ2-1; TRBD1 or TRBD2 may be the D gene (5 bases each). V dropped 0 bases and J dropped 5 bases, with 14 bases sitting between them. Germline CDR1 and CDR2: MNHNY and SVGAGI (reference sequence). The CDR3 runs to 16 residues.

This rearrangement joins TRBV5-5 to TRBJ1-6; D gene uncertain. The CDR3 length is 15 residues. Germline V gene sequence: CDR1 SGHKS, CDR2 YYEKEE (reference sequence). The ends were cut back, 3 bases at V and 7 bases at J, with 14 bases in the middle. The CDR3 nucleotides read TGTGCCAGCAGCTCCCCCGCGGGTGGGAATTCACCCCTCCACTTT. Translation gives CASSSPAGGNSPLHF. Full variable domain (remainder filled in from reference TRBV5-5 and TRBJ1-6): DAGVTQSPTHLIKTRGQQVTLRCSPISGHKSVSWYQQVLGQGPQFIFQYYEKEERGRGNFPDRFSARQFPNYSSELNVNALLLGDSALYLCASSSPAGGNSPLHFGNGTRLTVT.

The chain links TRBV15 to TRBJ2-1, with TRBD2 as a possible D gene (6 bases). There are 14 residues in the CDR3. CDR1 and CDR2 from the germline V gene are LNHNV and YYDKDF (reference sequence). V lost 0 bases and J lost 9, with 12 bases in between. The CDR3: CATSREFLASEQFF. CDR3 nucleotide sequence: TGTGCCACCAGCAGAGAGTTTCTAGCGAGTGAGCAGTTCTTC.

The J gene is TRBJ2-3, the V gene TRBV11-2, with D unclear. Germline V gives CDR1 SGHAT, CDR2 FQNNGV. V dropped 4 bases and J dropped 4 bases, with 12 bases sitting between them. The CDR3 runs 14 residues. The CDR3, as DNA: TGTGCCAGCAGCTCCACTCCGGCCTCAGATACGCAGTATTTT. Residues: CASSSTPASDTQYF.

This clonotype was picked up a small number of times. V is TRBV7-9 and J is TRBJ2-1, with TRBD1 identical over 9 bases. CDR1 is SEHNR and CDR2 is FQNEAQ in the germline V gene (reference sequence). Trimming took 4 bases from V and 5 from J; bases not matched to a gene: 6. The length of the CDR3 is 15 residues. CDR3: CASSSTGGWDNEQFF. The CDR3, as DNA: TGTGCCAGCAGCTCGACAGGGGGATGGGACAATGAGCAGTTCTTC.

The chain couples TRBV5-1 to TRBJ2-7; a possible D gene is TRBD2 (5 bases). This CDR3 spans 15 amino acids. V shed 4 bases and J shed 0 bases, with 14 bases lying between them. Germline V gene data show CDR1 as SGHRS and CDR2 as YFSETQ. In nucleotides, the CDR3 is TGCGCCAGCAGCCCCGGGAAGGAGATCTCCTACGAGCAGTACTTC. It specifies CASSPGKEISYEQYF.

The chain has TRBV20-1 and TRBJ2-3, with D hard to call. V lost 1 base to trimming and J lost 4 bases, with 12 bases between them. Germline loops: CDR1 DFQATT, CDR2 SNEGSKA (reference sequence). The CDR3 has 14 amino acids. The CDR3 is CSARVAGYADTQYF. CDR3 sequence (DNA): TGCAGTGCTAGAGTAGCCGGTTACGCAGATACGCAGTATTTT.